Listed below are T cell receptor beta chains from one sample, sequenced in a study of PD-L1 blockade in urothelial cancer. The table came from immunoSEQ multiplex PCR; TCRdb's copy has only in-frame clones and leaves some out. The sample consists of some 52,000 clones, 84% of them appearing once. The source material was PBMCs, sampled around atezolizumab (anti-PD-L1) treatment. Receptors originate from a man between 40 and 49 years old with urothelial cancer. Both conserved end residues are part of each CDR3. The order of the fields is V gene, D gene, J gene, CDR3 protein. The D gene is left open where the match is weak.

>TRBV5-4|.|TRBJ1-3
CASRSWGLGNTIYF
>TRBV29-1|TRBD1|TRBJ2-5
CSVGTGGETQYF
>TRBV9|TRBD1|TRBJ2-5
CASSVVGGYQETQYF
>TRBV6-1|.|TRBJ2-6
CASRADSSGANVLTF
>TRBV30|TRBD1|TRBJ1-2
CAWSVRSGQNYGYTF
>TRBV4-1|TRBD1|TRBJ1-5
CASSQEETGVSNQPQHF
>TRBV11-2|TRBD2|TRBJ2-7
CASSTLSGRAPYEQYF
>TRBV5-1|.|TRBJ2-7
CASSFRTETNEQYF
>TRBV7-2|.|TRBJ2-3
CASSLGLPSTDTQYF
>TRBV6-6|.|TRBJ1-5
CASSSSTGYSNQPQHF
>TRBV28|.|TRBJ1-5
CASTYQGYQPQHF
>TRBV5-1|.|TRBJ2-7
CASSLAVSYEQYF
>TRBV5-1|TRBD2|TRBJ2-1
CASSPRERGGEQFF
>TRBV10-1|.|TRBJ2-3
CASSEERYTQYF
>TRBV16|TRBD1|TRBJ2-7
CASSQTGEGYIRSF
>TRBV15|.|TRBJ1-5
CATSRDGPGTGLGFWNQPQHF
>TRBV19|.|TRBJ1-5
CASGRGVSNQPQHF
>TRBV2|.|TRBJ1-5
CASSEEAGFSSEQPQHF
>TRBV20-1|.|TRBJ1-2
CSALANGYTF
>TRBV9|TRBD2|TRBJ2-2
CASTKLGLAVDGELFF
>TRBV5-1|TRBD2|TRBJ2-1
CASAAGGPYNEQFF
>TRBV4-2|.|TRBJ2-6
CASRRENPGANVLTF
>TRBV6-5|TRBD1|TRBJ1-4
CASSYSTGGYEKLFF
>TRBV15|.|TRBJ2-2
CATSLRAVGAGELFF
>TRBV7-9|.|TRBJ2-5
CASSSVLEETQYF
>TRBV9|.|TRBJ1-1
CASSADTSGYTEAFF
>TRBV21-1|.|TRBJ1-5
CASSRGGRGGTNQPQHF
>TRBV5-4|.|TRBJ2-7
CASSFRDEQYF
>TRBV5-1|.|TRBJ2-7
CASSLDNGSAREQYF
>TRBV7-2|.|TRBJ2-4
CASSLVTTNIQYF
>TRBV21-1|.|TRBJ2-2
CASSSDRAGTGELFF
>TRBV27|.|TRBJ1-1
CASSLSFKNTEAFF
>TRBV4-1|.|TRBJ2-1
CASSQDPSGSSYNEQFF
>TRBV7-2|TRBD1|TRBJ1-1
CASIRDRSYTEAFF
>TRBV10-3|.|TRBJ2-5
CAISDPIQETQYF
>TRBV4-3|.|TRBJ1-2
CASSQTGIPYGYTF
>TRBV7-8|.|TRBJ1-1
CASTPVDLNTEAFF
>TRBV7-9|TRBD1|TRBJ2-7
CASSFGQGYEQYF
>TRBV15|.|TRBJ2-2
CATSRGGTTYTGELFF
>TRBV9|TRBD2|TRBJ2-3
CASSPSGSTDTQYF
>TRBV5-1|.|TRBJ2-5
CASSGQTGLGGETQYF
>TRBV6-1|TRBD1|.
CATQGVYTYEQYF
>TRBV28|.|TRBJ1-2
CASSLERAYGYTF
>TRBV12-5|.|TRBJ2-3
CASGIGGVGTDTQYF
>TRBV6-1|TRBD1|TRBJ2-1
CASVRQGSHNEQFF
>TRBV6-1|.|TRBJ1-5
CASSEHSNQPQHF
>TRBV7-2|TRBD1|TRBJ1-5
CASSPGQGRGQPQHF
>TRBV19|.|TRBJ2-7
CASSTTRSTKNEQYF
>TRBV6-6|TRBD1|TRBJ2-7
CASSKGGQGSYEQYF
>TRBV20-1|.|TRBJ1-2
CSAAEPSGYTF
>TRBV28|TRBD1|TRBJ1-5
CASSFPQGIGNQPQHF
>TRBV5-1|TRBD1|TRBJ1-1
CASSDGQGRMNTEAFF
>TRBV27|TRBD2|TRBJ2-7
CASSSIGTSGNYEQYF